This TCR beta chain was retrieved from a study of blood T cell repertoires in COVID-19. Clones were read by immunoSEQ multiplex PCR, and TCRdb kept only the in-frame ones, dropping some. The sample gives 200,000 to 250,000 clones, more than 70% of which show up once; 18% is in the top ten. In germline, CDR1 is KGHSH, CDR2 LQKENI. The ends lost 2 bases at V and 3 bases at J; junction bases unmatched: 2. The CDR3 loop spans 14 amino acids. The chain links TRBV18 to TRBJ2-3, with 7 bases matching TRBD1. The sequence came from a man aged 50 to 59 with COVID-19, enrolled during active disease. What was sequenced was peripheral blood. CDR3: CASSPSTGTDTQYF. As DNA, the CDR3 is TGTGCCAGCTCACCATCGACAGGGACAGATACGCAGTATTTT.